These 18 T cell receptor beta chains came from one sample sequenced in a study of T-cell memory formation after mild COVID-19. TCRdb analysed the 5' RACE reads with MiXCR anew, one entry per CDR3 protein. In the table there are 310,000 or so distinct CDR3 sequences, more than 15% of which are singletons. The sequencing input was PBMCs or a T cell subset sorted from them (not recorded which). These receptors were collected from a man aged 18 to 29 who had mild COVID-19 (a few samples of this study predate the infection). Cell type and time point are not known.

At least ten counts were recorded for this clonotype. The genes are TRBV18 and TRBJ2-5, with D unresolved. Trimming cost V 1 base and J 4 bases, with 10 bases left between them. Looked up from germline, CDR1 is KGHSH and CDR2 is LQKENI. This CDR3 has 14 amino acids. The CDR3 coding sequence is TGTGCCAGCTCACCACAGTTTTTCCGAGAGACCCAGTACTTC. Translated, it gives CASSPQFFRETQYF.

The V call is TRBV6-5, the J call TRBJ1-2; no clear D gene. The CDR3 sequence is 13 residues long. V lost 6 bases and J lost 5, with 13 bases in between. From germline, CDR1 is MNHEY and CDR2 SVGAGI. The CDR3 loop reads CASSYVGWYGYTF. The DNA of the CDR3 is TGTGCCAGCAGCTACGTGGGTTGGTATGGCTACACCTTC.

The chain employs TRBV12-3 or TRBV12-4 and TRBJ2-7, with 7 bases aligning to TRBD1. V lost 4 bases, J lost 2 bases, and 5 bases stayed unmatched. This CDR3 spans 14 amino acids. The CDR3, as DNA: TGTGCCAGCAGTTCCGGGACAGATACCTACGAGCAGTACTTC. Protein sequence: CASSSGTDTYEQYF.

CDR3 nucleotides: TGTGCCATCAGACCGGACAGGGCACCCGGGGAGCTGTTTTTT. This codes for CAIRPDRAPGELFF. This chain links TRBV10-3 with TRBJ2-2; 8 positions agree with TRBD1. From germline, CDR1 is ENHRY and CDR2 SYGVKD. The CDR3 loop spans 14 amino acids. V lost 6 bases and J lost 6; bases outside the gene matches: 6.

V usage is TRBV25-1 and J usage is TRBJ1-6; 9 bases fit TRBD1. Germline CDR1 MGHDK, CDR2 SYGVNS. This CDR3 has 16 amino acids. The V gene end was trimmed by 4 bases and the J gene end by 9 bases; junction bases not matched to a gene: 10. CDR3 bases: TGTGCCAGCAGTGGCATAGGACAGGGGTGGATTTCACCCCTCCACTTT. Protein sequence: CASSGIGQGWISPLHF.

This clonotype was observed a handful of times. CDR3 protein: CASSQRLAGGSRDEQFF. In DNA form, the CDR3 reads TGTGCCAGCAGCCAGAGACTAGCGGGGGGCTCTAGGGATGAGCAGTTCTTC. The chain uses TRBV9 and TRBJ2-1, with TRBD2 matching 13 bases. This CDR3 comprises 17 residues. V was pared by 4 bases and J by 8 bases, with 12 bases of the junction left unmatched. Germline V CDR1 and CDR2: SGDLS, YYNGEE.

The chain has TRBV19 and TRBJ2-1, with D tentatively TRBD1 (6 bases). Trimming removed 5 bases from V and 7 bases from J, with 24 bases in between. The CDR3 consists of 17 residues. In germline, CDR1 is LNHDA, CDR2 SQIVND (reference sequence). The CDR3, as DNA: TGTGCCAGTAGTTACCGGGACAATCGGTTCGCTGAAAATGAGCAGTTCTTC. It encodes CASSYRDNRFAENEQFF.

The V gene is TRBV28, the J gene TRBJ2-7; 7 positions match TRBD1. J lost 6 bases, V lost 3 bases, and 8 bases had no gene match. Per germline, CDR1 MDHEN and CDR2 SYDVKM. The CDR3 is made up of 14 amino acids. CDR3 DNA sequence: TGTGCCAGCAGTTTTCGAACAGGGGTTGGCGAGCAGTACGTC. It codes for CASSFRTGVGEQYV.

This clonotype has a handful of counts. The chain joins TRBV7-2 to TRBJ1-2, with 7 positions matching TRBD1. The germline gives CDR1 SGHTA, CDR2 FQGNSA. The CDR3 consists of 13 residues. After removal of 1 base from V and 8 bases from J, the junction contained 4 bases not matched to a gene. The CDR3 is CASSLGQGRGYTF. The CDR3 nucleotides are TGTGCCAGCAGCTTAGGACAGGGTCGCGGCTACACCTTC.

This clonotype was picked up a small number of times. The chain links TRBV11-2 to TRBJ2-1; D not resolved. Germline V lookup: CDR1 SGHAT, CDR2 FQNNGV. This CDR3 spans 15 amino acids. V was pared by 5 bases and J by 0 bases, with 11 bases between. The CDR3, as DNA: TGTGCCAGCAGCACCCACCGGAGCTCCTACAATGAGCAGTTCTTC. Its protein is CASSTHRSSYNEQFF.

This sequence joins TRBV6-1 and TRBJ2-5; 9 nucleotides line up with TRBD1. The germline CDR1 and CDR2 sequences are MNHNS and SASEGT. The ends lost 7 bases at V and 4 bases at J; junction bases unmatched: 7. CDR3 length equals 14 residues. The CDR3 region has the DNA TGTGCCAGCAAGAAGACAGGGGGAGCAGAGACCCAGTACTTC. Its protein is CASKKTGGAETQYF.

This clonotype has just a few counts. V is TRBV5-6 and J is TRBJ1-1, with TRBD1 matching 9 bases. The V gene's germline CDR1 is SGHDT and CDR2 YYEEEE. The V and J ends lost 4 bases and 4 bases, in that order; junction bases with no gene match: 8. The CDR3 totals 15 residues. CDR3 sequence reads: CASSISGTGSTEAFF. The CDR3, as DNA: TGTGCCAGCAGCATATCCGGGACAGGGAGCACTGAAGCTTTCTTT.

The gene calls are TRBV28 and TRBJ1-6; D is unresolved. Germline V gene data show CDR1 as MDHEN and CDR2 as SYDVKM. This CDR3 has 12 amino acids. Trimming removed 6 bases at V and 9 bases at J, with 9 bases between. The CDR3 DNA is TGTGCCAGCAGCATCTTCCCTTCACCCCTCCACTTT. It encodes CASSIFPSPLHF.

The chain couples TRBV3-1 to TRBJ1-5, with 9 nucleotides matching TRBD1. Unmatched junction bases numbered 15, after V lost 8 bases and J lost 7 bases. The CDR3 spans 16 residues. Germline V gene lookup returns CDR1 LGHDT and CDR2 YNNKEL (reference sequence). CDR3 sequence reads: CASVSTGTGSRQPQHF. The DNA for the CDR3 is TGTGCCAGCGTATCCACCGGGACAGGGTCTCGACAGCCCCAGCATTTT. Together with reference TRBV3-1 and TRBJ1-5, the CDR3 gives the full variable domain: DTAVSQTPKYLVTQMGNDKSIKCEQNLGHDTMYWYKQDSKKFLKIMFSYNNKELIINETVPNRFSPKSPDKAHLNLHINSLELGDSAVYFCASVSTGTGSRQPQHFGDGTRLSIL.

A word on this clonotype: An end of the junction does not agree with germline; a read error may underlie this. This chain links TRBV29-1 with TRBJ2-5, with a weak D call TRBD1 (5 bases). CDR1 and CDR2 from the germline V gene are SQVTM and ANQGSEA. There are 12 residues in the CDR3. Here the CDR3 DNA reads TGCAGCGTTGGGGGCCTACAAGATACCCAGTACTTC. This translates into CSVGGLQDTQYF.

As concerns this clonotype: At one boundary the junction diverges from the germline segment, which might be a read error. The rearrangement uses TRBV20-1 and TRBJ2-7; D unclear. The CDR3 is 12 amino acids. CDR1 and CDR2 (germline): DFQATT, SNEGSKA (reference sequence). CDR3 loop: CSAPGRSCEQYF. Written as DNA, the CDR3 is TGCAGTGCTCCCGGAAGGTCCTGCGAGCAGTACTTC.

The CDR3 sequence: CSAAWTREKLFF. The DNA of the CDR3 is TGCAGTGCTGCCTGGACAAGGGAAAAACTGTTTTTT. V usage is TRBV20-1 and J usage is TRBJ1-4; a possible D gene is TRBD1 (5 bases). Germline V gene lookup returns CDR1 DFQATT and CDR2 SNEGSKA (reference sequence). The CDR3 totals 12 residues. V dropped 5 bases and J dropped 8 bases, with 12 bases sitting between them.

In its sample, this clonotype was seen a few times. The chain is built from TRBV20-1 and TRBJ2-5; tentatively, D is TRBD1 (8 bases). The CDR3 has 13 amino acids. Germline assignment: CDR1 DFQATT and CDR2 SNEGSKA (reference sequence). V lost 4 bases to trimming and J lost 2 bases, with 11 bases between them. The CDR3 is CSANRGGQETQYF. In DNA form, the CDR3 reads TGCAGTGCTAACAGGGGGGGACAAGAGACCCAGTACTTC.